This is a list of T cell receptor beta chains from one sample in a study of T cell changes during pregnancy in multiple sclerosis. Method: immunoSEQ multiplex PCR; TCRdb's copy keeps in-frame clones and lacks some. The sample gives around 25,000 clones, about nine tenths of which show up once; roughly 8% is in the top ten. The sequencing here drew on CD8+ T cells from peripheral blood mononuclear cells, taken in the second trimester of pregnancy. The receptors were gathered from a female donor with multiple sclerosis, enrolled in a pregnancy study. The CDR3 runs from the conserved cysteine through the conserved F or W.

v_gene | CDR3aa
TRBV9 | CASSVVEVGTQYF
TRBV28 | CASSRRHNQPQHF
TRBV9 | CASSGRGQDDSGANVLTF
TRBV12-5 | CASGLGAGPEKLFF
TRBV2 | CASSEEAGLETQYF
TRBV30 | CAWMAGESQPQHF
TRBV7-8 | CASSSTGGWEKLFF
TRBV7-8 | CASGLLAGGYNEQFF
TRBV25-1 | CASSGDRDEKLFF
TRBV30 | CAWKEEGRSGANVLTF
TRBV7-3 | CASSETGRANSPLHF
TRBV4-1 | CASSQTRSAEAFF
TRBV6-4 | CASSDGTANTEAFF
TRBV5-4 | CASSFKGSAYEQYF
TRBV28 | CASRLIGAGNTIYF
TRBV6-1 | CASSEGLAGSNEQFF
TRBV9 | CASSARAGGPGEQYF
TRBV9 | CASSASGPSYEQYF
TRBV16 | CASSQSGGTGYEQYF
TRBV19 | CASTPFRGNYGYTF
TRBV9 | CASSPPLAEAFF
TRBV28 | CASSPRDGRRNTIYF
TRBV30 | CAWSAGNTEAFF
TRBV2 | CASSGHRGSSYNEQFF
TRBV27 | CASRDTSGGLYQETQYF
TRBV4-3 | CASSLLGDTGELFF
TRBV29-1 | CSVEEGWRRVKEAFF